Listed here are 18 T cell receptor beta chains from one sample, sequenced in a study of T cells in Graves' hyperthyroidism and ophthalmopathy (dated by TCRdb to between 2018 and 2021). Libraries were constructed by multiplex PCR. TCRdb names Illumina HiSeq 2000 as the instrument used. The TCR beta CDR3 regions were amplified from the RNA transcripts. For the first round of RT-PCR on the TCR CDR3, the HTBI primer set was used together with the Qiagen OneStep RT-PCR kit. TCRdb trimmed public reads at Q25 via fastp, called clones via MiXCR and kept in-frame beta chains. For every CDR3 protein sequence, its rows merge into one entry that carries the most common genes and DNA. Present in this sample are around 350,000 distinct CDR3 sequences, 19% of which were seen just once. Around 3.4% of the sample belongs to the ten largest clones. Sequenced input: blood. The receptors shown here come from a woman under 30 with Graves' hyperthyroidism.

There are many counts of this clonotype. This chain joins TRBV6-5 and TRBJ1-1, with D hard to call. CDR1 and CDR2 from the germline V gene are MNHEY and SVGAGI. Trimming shortened V by 2 bases and J by 3 bases, and 7 bases separated the two germline ends. CDR3 size: 13 residues. This CDR3 is CASSYPVDTEAFF. The CDR3 bases are TGTGCCAGCAGTTACCCTGTGGACACTGAAGCTTTCTTT.

This clonotype was picked up many times. The chain recombines TRBV6-5 with TRBJ2-5; TRBD1 matches 7 bases. The CDR3 consists of 16 residues. The germline V gene has CDR1 MNHEY and CDR2 SVGAGI. The V segment lost 6 bases and the J segment 5 bases; nucleotides outside the gene matches: 15. The CDR3 DNA sequence: TGTGCCAGCAGCCCCCCGGACAGGTGGGGAGATGAGACCCAGTACTTC. Encoded protein: CASSPPDRWGDETQYF.

Regarding this clonotype: Since a much larger clone is just one base distant, this may be a read error. The V call is TRBV12-3 or TRBV12-4, the J call TRBJ2-5; D might be TRBD2 (6 bases). The CDR3 runs 12 residues. The CDR3 spells CASRGLEETKYF. Written as DNA, the CDR3 is TGTGCCAGCAGGGGACTGGAAGAGACCAAGTACTTC.

This clonotype was seen ten or more times. The chain is built from TRBV6-6 and TRBJ2-7; tentatively, D is TRBD1 (6 bases). Trimming pared 3 bases from V and 0 bases from J, leaving 24 bases between. This CDR3 has 19 residues. CDR1 and CDR2 from the germline V gene are MNHNY and SVGAGI (reference sequence). The CDR3, as DNA: TGTGCCAGCAGTTATGGGGCTGACCTGGGGGCGCCTTACTCCTACGAGCAGTACTTC. It translates to CASSYGADLGAPYSYEQYF.

In this sample, this clonotype turned up many times. The CDR3 spells CASSASLAGGELFF. The CDR3 nucleotides read TGCGCCAGCAGTGCGAGCTTAGCGGGCGGGGAGCTGTTTTTT. This chain uses TRBV10-1 with TRBJ2-2; TRBD2 matches 7 bases. This CDR3 spans 14 amino acids. With 4 bases clipped from V and 7 bases from J, the junction kept 6 bases outside the gene matches. Germline V gene lookup returns CDR1 WNHNN and CDR2 SYGVQD (reference sequence).

The table lists this clonotype with many counts. The rearrangement links TRBV20-1 to TRBJ1-2; D is undetermined. The germline gives CDR1 DFQATT, CDR2 SNEGSKA (reference sequence). This CDR3 is built from 11 residues. V gave up 4 bases and J gave up 4 bases, with 7 bases separating them. CDR3 DNA sequence: TGCAGTGCTAACGGGGTCTATGGCTACACCTTC. Its protein is CSANGVYGYTF.

Concerning this clonotype itself: A much larger clone is a single base away; this may be a read error. V and J are TRBV2 and TRBJ1-1; D ambiguous. Germline V gene sequence: CDR1 SNHLY, CDR2 FYNNEI. There are 12 residues in the CDR3. CDR3 amino acids: CASREANTEACF. The CDR3 DNA sequence: TGTGCCAGCAGGGAAGCTAACACTGAAGCTTGCTTT. Full variable domain (missing parts from reference TRBV2 and TRBJ1-1): EPEVTQTPSHQVTQMGQEVILRCVPISNHLYFYWYRQILGQKVEFLVSFYNNEISEKSEIFDDQFSVERPDGSNFTLKIRSTKLEDSAMYFCASREANTEACFGQGTRLTVV.

There are a few counts of this clonotype. The rearrangement uses TRBV19 and TRBJ2-2; no firm D call. This CDR3 contains 13 residues. The V end lost 4 bases, the J end lost 8 bases, and 11 bases lay between the germline ends. Germline V gives CDR1 LNHDA, CDR2 SQIVND (reference sequence). The CDR3 bases are TGTGCCAGTAGTACCGGAGTTCCGGGGGAGCTGTTTTTT. The encoded protein is CASSTGVPGELFF.

The sample holds many counts of this clonotype. Germline and junction disagree at one end, which may indicate a read error. The V and J genes are TRBV30 and TRBJ2-5; D gene uncertain. The CDR3 has 12 residues. Germline V lookup: CDR1 GTSNPN, CDR2 SVGIG (reference sequence). Written as DNA, the CDR3 is TGTACCTGGGGTGCCACACAAGAGACCCAGTACTTC. Its translation: CTWGATQETQYF.

This clonotype was observed many times. The chain employs TRBV20-1 and TRBJ2-7; D unresolved. The CDR3 covers 12 residues. Trimming stripped 6 bases from V and 0 bases from J, with 9 bases between. The germline gives CDR1 DFQATT, CDR2 SNEGSKA (reference sequence). The CDR3 region is CSASNTSYEQYF. As DNA, the CDR3 is TGCAGTGCCTCGAACACCTCCTACGAGCAGTACTTC.

This clonotype was recorded at least ten times. This chain joins TRBV28 and TRBJ2-5; no firm D call. The germline V and J ends were trimmed by 6 bases and 1 base, with 9 bases remaining between them. Germline V CDR1 and CDR2: MDHEN, SYDVKM. CDR3 length: 13 residues. The CDR3 spells CASRPASQETQYF. The CDR3 DNA reads as TGTGCCAGCAGGCCGGCCAGCCAAGAGACCCAGTACTTC. Full variable domain (remainder filled in from reference TRBV28 and TRBJ2-5): DVKVTQSSRYLVKRTGEKVFLECVQDMDHENMFWYRQDPGLGLRLIYFSYDVKMKEKGDIPEGYSVSREKKERFSLILESASTNQTSMYLCASRPASQETQYFGPGTRLLVL.

The chain combines TRBV6-5 with TRBJ1-2; tentatively, D is TRBD1 (6 bases). Germline V gene sequence: CDR1 MNHEY, CDR2 SVGAGI. V lost 2 bases, J lost 5 bases, and 18 bases lay in between. The CDR3 is made up of 16 amino acids. The CDR3 loop is CASSYPPPGGGYGYTF. In DNA form, the CDR3 reads TGTGCCAGCAGTTACCCCCCGCCGGGAGGGGGGTATGGCTACACCTTC.

This clonotype appeared many times. The chain has TRBV6-4 and TRBJ2-2; D possibly corresponds to TRBD1 (6 bases). CDR1 is MRHNA, CDR2 SNTAGT, per germline. Trimming cost V 2 bases and J 8 bases, with 9 bases left between them. This CDR3 is built from 13 residues. CDR3 sequence reads: CASSDTGTGELFF. The CDR3 DNA reads as TGTGCCAGCAGTGACACCGGGACAGGGGAGCTGTTTTTT.

This clonotype was counted only a few times. V gene TRBV4-1 combines with J gene TRBJ1-5; D uncertain. CDR1 and CDR2 from the germline V gene are MGHRA and YSYEKL. Trimming took 1 base from V and 9 from J, leaving 16 bases between them. CDR3 length: 15 residues. The CDR3 protein is CASSQAWVLARPQHF. For the CDR3, the DNA is TGCGCCAGCAGCCAAGCTTGGGTCCTCGCGCGGCCCCAGCATTTT.

In this sample, this clonotype turned up many times. The chain employs TRBV6-1 and TRBJ1-2; D is uncertain. The CDR3 has 12 amino acids. V lost 9 bases and J 4 bases, leaving 12 bases between the germline ends. Germline CDR1 is MNHNS and CDR2 is SASEGT. In nucleotides, the CDR3 is TGTGCCAGGCACACGGGGATCTATGGCTACACCTTC. This sequence encodes CARHTGIYGYTF.

This clonotype was seen once. The V call is TRBV29-1, the J call TRBJ1-2; 7 positions agree with TRBD1. V shed 8 bases, J shed 8 bases, and the junction held 8 bases outside the gene matches. Germline values: CDR1 SQVTM, CDR2 ANQGSEA. The CDR3 extends over 11 amino acids. Here the CDR3 DNA reads TGCAGCACCACGACAGGGTCGGGCTACACCTTC. This gives the protein CSTTTGSGYTF. The entire variable domain, with the rest obtained from reference TRBV29-1 and TRBJ1-2, is as follows: SAVISQKPSRDICQRGTSLTIQCQVDSQVTMMFWYRQQPGQSLTLIATANQGSEATYESGFVIDKFPISRPNLTFSTLTVSNMSPEDSSIYLCSTTTGSGYTFGSGTRLTVV.

The rearrangement joins TRBV11-2 to TRBJ2-7, with D perhaps TRBD2 (5 bases). Germline V lookup: CDR1 SGHAT, CDR2 FQNNGV. The CDR3 is 14 amino acids. The V gene lost 1 base and the J gene lost 2 bases, with 9 bases spanning the gap. This chain's CDR3 is CASSLGGNPYEQYF. CDR3 DNA sequence: TGTGCCAGCAGCTTAGGAGGGAATCCCTACGAGCAGTACTTC.

This clonotype was detected many times. The chain recombines TRBV24-1 with TRBJ1-1, with unresolved D. Trimming took off 1 base at V and 7 bases at J, with 6 bases between the two ends. Germline V CDR1 and CDR2: KGHDR, SFDVKD. This CDR3 has 12 residues. Written as DNA, the CDR3 is TGTGCCACCAGTGATTTAGGTGGTGAAGCTTTCTTT. It codes for CATSDLGGEAFF.